This is a list of T cell receptor beta chains from one sample in a study of blood T cell repertoires in COVID-19. Using immunoSEQ multiplex PCR, the repertoire was profiled, and TCRdb retains in-frame clones only, with some absent. The profile shows approximately 360,000 clones, 90% of them singletons. Sample: peripheral blood. Receptor source: a man younger than 30 with active or convalescent COVID-19. Each CDR3 is given with its conserved first and last residue. The D gene is left open where the match is weak. Size is stated for part of the rows, as once, few or many counts, or as a class when the clone is expanded.

TRBD1	TRBV6-5	TRBJ2-7	once	15	TGTGCCAGCAGTCCTCTCTTGGGACAGGACCTTGAGCAGTACTTC	CASSPLLGQDLEQYF
-	TRBV6-5	TRBJ2-7	-	14	TGTGCCACCATGTGGGGGGTAGGATCCTACGAGCAGTACTTC	CATMWGVGSYEQYF
TRBD1	TRBV10-1	TRBJ1-4	once	15	TGCGCCAGTAGAGACAGGGGGCTGTCTCTTGAAAAACTGTTTTTT	CASRDRGLSLEKLFF
-	TRBV7-6	TRBJ1-5	-	13	TGTGCCAGCAGCCCCGACAGTTCTCAGCCCCAGCATTTT	CASSPDSSQPQHF
-	TRBV9	TRBJ1-1	once	13	TGTGCCAGCAGCCCCCAGGATTACACTGAAGCTTTCTTT	CASSPQDYTEAFF
-	TRBV7-3	TRBJ1-1	-	13	TGTGCCAGCAGCTTCGGGGTTGACACTGAAGCTTTCTTT	CASSFGVDTEAFF
-	TRBV6-5	TRBJ1-6	-	13	TGTGCCAGCAGTTATTGGAGGGGCTCACCCCTCCACTTT	CASSYWRGSPLHF
-	TRBV3-1/TRBV3-2	TRBJ1-1	-	16	TGTGCCAGCAGCCAAGTGAACGGCGGGCTGAACACTGAAGCTTTCTTT	CASSQVNGGLNTEAFF
TRBD1	TRBV19	TRBJ1-3	-	17	TGTGCCAGTAGTTCCTCCCCGGGACAGGGCTCTGGAAACACCATATATTTT	CASSSSPGQGSGNTIYF
-	TRBV6-2/TRBV6-3	TRBJ2-6	-	16	TGTGCCAGCATCCCGGCCTTCCTCTCTGGGGCCAACGTGCTGACTTTC	CASIPAFLSGANVLTF
-	TRBV18	TRBJ2-3	-	16	TGTGCCAGCTCATTCCTAGCGCAGAGAACCACAGATACGCAGTATTTT	CASSFLAQRTTDTQYF
-	TRBV18	TRBJ2-7	-	16	TGTGCCAGCTCATCGAGGGACAAGCCTATTATCTACGAGCAGTACTTC	CASSSRDKPIIYEQYF
-	TRBV3-1/TRBV3-2	TRBJ2-2	-	15	TGTGCCAGCAGCCAAGCCCAAAGACGGGCCGGGGAGCTGTTTTTT	CASSQAQRRAGELFF
-	TRBV5-6	TRBJ2-1	-	16	TGTGCCAGCAGCTTTTTTGTCCCAGGGGCCTACAATGAGCAGTTCTTC	CASSFFVPGAYNEQFF
-	TRBV10-3	TRBJ2-7	-	16	TGTGCCATCAGTGAGTCGGGGGGAGGACCTCCCTACGAGCAGTACTTC	CAISESGGGPPYEQYF
TRBD2	TRBV7-3	TRBJ2-1	-	15	TGTGCCAGCAGCCCCGGGACTAGCGGTTACAATGAGCAGTTCTTC	CASSPGTSGYNEQFF
TRBD1	TRBV28	TRBJ2-6	-	18	TGTGCCAGCAGTTTATGGGGGACAGGGCGCTCTGGGGCCAACGTGCTGACTTTC	CASSLWGTGRSGANVLTF
TRBD2	TRBV30	TRBJ2-2	-	14	TGTGCTATCCCTCGGGGGGGGAACACCGGGGAGCTGTTTTTT	CAIPRGGNTGELFF
TRBD2	TRBV4-2	TRBJ2-5	-	19	TGTGCCAGCAGCCAGAGAGGACTAGCGGGGGACTCGTACCAAGAGACCCAGTACTTC	CASSQRGLAGDSYQETQYF
TRBD2	TRBV9	TRBJ2-4	-	18	TGTGCCAGCAGCGAAACTAGCGGGAGCACTGTAGCCAAAAACATTCAGTACTTC	CASSETSGSTVAKNIQYF
TRBD1	TRBV6-5	TRBJ2-1	-	13	TGTGCCAGCGGACAGGGAGAGTACAATGAGCAGTTCTTC	CASGQGEYNEQFF
-	TRBV19	TRBJ2-3	-	17	TGTGCCAGTAGTATAGGCTTCAGGCATGAGTCCACAGATACGCAGTATTTT	CASSIGFRHESTDTQYF
-	TRBV21-1	TRBJ1-5	-	17	TGTGCCAGCAGCGAACCCAGCGGGACGCCGAGCAATCAGCCCCAGCATTTT	CASSEPSGTPSNQPQHF
TRBD1	TRBV19	TRBJ2-3	-	13	TGTGCCAGTAGAGGGACAGCAGAGGATACGCAGTATTTT	CASRGTAEDTQYF
-	TRBV6-5	TRBJ2-7	-	15	TGTGCCAGCACCTCCGGAGCAGGGCATTCCTACGAGCAGTACTTC	CASTSGAGHSYEQYF
-	TRBV30	TRBJ1-6	-	13	TGTGCCTGGAGTGACAGGGATAATTCACCCCTCCACTTT	CAWSDRDNSPLHF
-	TRBV4-1	TRBJ1-5	-	13	TGCGCCAGCAGCCAATACGCCCGGCAGCCCCAGCATTTT	CASSQYARQPQHF
TRBD2	TRBV19	TRBJ2-2	-	14	TGTGCCATCGGACTAGCGGGGGGCGCCGGGGAGCTGTTTTTT	CAIGLAGGAGELFF
TRBD1	TRBV19	TRBJ1-2	-	13	TGTGCCAGCCTAAGGAAACAGGGGTATGGCTACACCTTC	CASLRKQGYGYTF
TRBD1	TRBV7-9	TRBJ1-3	-	14	TGTGCCAGCACCGACAGGGGTGCTGGAAACACCATATATTTT	CASTDRGAGNTIYF
-	TRBV28	TRBJ1-1	-	14	TGTGCCAGCAGTGCAACAGGGTCGAACACTGAAGCTTTCTTT	CASSATGSNTEAFF
TRBD1	TRBV29-1	TRBJ1-5	-	12	TGCAGCGTTTTAGGGGGCGGTCAGCCCCAGCATTTT	CSVLGGGQPQHF
-	TRBV4-1	TRBJ1-1	-	13	TGCGCCAGCAGCCAAAAATCCCCCTCCGAAGCTTTCTTT	CASSQKSPSEAFF
-	TRBV29-1	TRBJ1-2	-	12	TGCAGCGTTGAAGGCAGCCCGGGAGGCTACACCTTC	CSVEGSPGGYTF
TRBD1	TRBV2	TRBJ2-7	-	14	TGTGCCAGCAGTGCCCGGACAGGGGACTACGAGCAGTACTTC	CASSARTGDYEQYF
-	TRBV7-9	TRBJ1-2	-	14	TGTGCCAGCAGCCCGGGAAGACTCCACTATGGCTACACCTTC	CASSPGRLHYGYTF
-	TRBV3-1/TRBV3-2	TRBJ2-5	-	16	TGTGCCAGCAGCCAAGTCGGGGGACAGTACGAGGCGACCCAGTACTTC	CASSQVGGQYEATQYF
TRBD2	TRBV29-1	TRBJ2-7	-	15	TGCAGCGTCGGAACGGGACTAGCGGGAGCAGGCGAGCAGTACTTC	CSVGTGLAGAGEQYF
TRBD1	TRBV7-9	TRBJ2-5	-	15	TGTGCCAGCAGCTTAACAGGGGCCCGGCGAGAGACCCAGTACTTC	CASSLTGARRETQYF
TRBD2	TRBV11-2	TRBJ2-7	-	17	TGTGCCAGCAGCTTAATATCCGGGACTAGCGGGGTATACGAGCAGTACTTC	CASSLISGTSGVYEQYF
-	TRBV7-3	TRBJ1-3	-	19	TGTGCCAGCAGCAAACCCCACGTCGAGGGGGTCTACTCTGGAAACACCATATATTTT	CASSKPHVEGVYSGNTIYF
TRBD2	TRBV5-5	TRBJ2-3	-	16	TGTGCCAGCAGTACGACTAGCGGGGGACGCACAGATACGCAGTATTTT	CASSTTSGGRTDTQYF
-	TRBV15	TRBJ1-2	-	13	TGTGCCACCGGAGACAGGCGGACATATGGCTACACCTTC	CATGDRRTYGYTF
-	TRBV7-9	TRBJ2-7	-	15	TGTGCCAGCAGCTCAAGCCGGGACAACTCCTACGAGCAGTACTTC	CASSSSRDNSYEQYF
-	TRBV19	TRBJ1-1	once	12	TGTGCCACTACGGTAAGGAACACTGAAGCTTTCTTT	CATTVRNTEAFF
TRBD1	TRBV15	TRBJ2-3	few	15	TGTGCCACCAGCAGAGACAGGGGGCACGCAGATACGCAGTATTTT	CATSRDRGHADTQYF
-	TRBV19	TRBJ2-1	-	15	TGTGCCAGTAGCCGCGGACAGAGCTCCTACAATGAGCAGTTCTTC	CASSRGQSSYNEQFF
-	TRBV2	TRBJ2-7	-	13	TGTGCCAGCAGTGTCGGTACAGTTTACGAGCAGTACTTC	CASSVGTVYEQYF
-	TRBV9	TRBJ1-5	-	10	TGTGCTGGCAGGGGCTCGGCCCAGCATTTT	CAGRGSAQHF
-	TRBV5-6	TRBJ2-1	-	15	TGTGCCAGCAGCTTGGGGTATTCCAGCGGCAATGAGCAGTTCTTC	CASSLGYSSGNEQFF
-	TRBV23-1	TRBJ1-2	-	15	TGCGCCAGCAGTCAATCATTCGGGTTACACTATGGCTACACCTTC	CASSQSFGLHYGYTF
-	TRBV15	TRBJ2-1	-	15	TGTGCCACCAGCGAGAGAGGGATAGGCTACAATGAGCAGTTCTTC	CATSERGIGYNEQFF
-	TRBV11-2	TRBJ2-7	-	16	TGTGCCAGCAGCTTAGGACGGGGACTGAACCTTTTTCAGCAGTACTTC	CASSLGRGLNLFQQYF
TRBD2	TRBV3-1/TRBV3-2	TRBJ2-1	-	14	TGTGCCAGCAGCCCCACGGGACTAGTCAATGAGCAGTTCTTC	CASSPTGLVNEQFF
TRBD1	TRBV15	TRBJ1-4	-	16	TGTGCCACCAGCCGACAGGGTCCTCGGAGTAATGAAAAACTGTTTTTT	CATSRQGPRSNEKLFF
TRBD1	TRBV6-2/TRBV6-3	TRBJ2-1	-	14	TGTGCCAGCAGTTACGGAAAACAGGGGAATGAGCAGTTCTTC	CASSYGKQGNEQFF
-	TRBV14	TRBJ1-3	-	16	TGTGCCAGCAGCCCCCGCGGGTTCAGCTCTGGAAACACCATATATTTT	CASSPRGFSSGNTIYF